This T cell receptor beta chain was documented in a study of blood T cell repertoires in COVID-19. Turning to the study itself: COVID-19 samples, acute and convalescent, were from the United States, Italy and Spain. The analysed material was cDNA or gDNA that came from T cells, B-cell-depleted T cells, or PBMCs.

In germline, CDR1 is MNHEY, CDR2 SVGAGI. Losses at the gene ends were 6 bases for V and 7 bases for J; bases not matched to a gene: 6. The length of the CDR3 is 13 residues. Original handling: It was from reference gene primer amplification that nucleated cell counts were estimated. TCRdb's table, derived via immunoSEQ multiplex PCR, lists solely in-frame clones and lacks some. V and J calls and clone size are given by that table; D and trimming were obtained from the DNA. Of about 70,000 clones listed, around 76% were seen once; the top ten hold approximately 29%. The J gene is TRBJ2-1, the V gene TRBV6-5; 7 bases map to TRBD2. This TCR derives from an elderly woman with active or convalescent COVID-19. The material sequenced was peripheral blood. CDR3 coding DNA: TGTGCCAGCAGCAGGGACTATTTTAATGAGCAGTTCTTC. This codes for CASSRDYFNEQFF.